This TCR beta chain comes out of a study of CD8 T cells in ankylosing spondylitis. Broader study findings: Disease-linked clones, CD8+, were relatively rare in peripheral blood. It was reported that disease-linked clones were significantly enriched in matched ankylosing spondylitis synovial fluid. Typical of ankylosing spondylitis blood, it appeared, was a TCR beta motif of eight highly homologous variants.

With molecular barcodes, quantitative 5'-RACE was used to make the TCR beta libraries. A single record per CDR3 protein comes from TCRdb applying MiXCR to the 5' RACE reads. The sample records 350,000 to 450,000 distinct CDR3 sequences, more than 20% being singletons. About this clonotype itself: Its antigen is unknown.

The CDR3 sequence is 12 residues long. V was shortened by 6 bases and J by 6 bases, with 14 bases between the two germline ends. Germline V gives CDR1 SQVTM, CDR2 ANQGSEA. This chain joins TRBV29-1 and TRBJ2-5, with a tentative D call TRBD1 (6 bases). This sequence was found in a male donor with ankylosing spondylitis or in good health (not recorded which). Specimen: blood, either unsorted or a sorted T cell fraction (not recorded which). The CDR3 DNA is TGCAGCGTCTCGGACAGTTTTAAGACCCAGTACTTC. It translates to CSVSDSFKTQYF.